This T cell receptor (beta chain) comes out of a study of blood T cell repertoires in COVID-19. About the research overall: Acute and convalescent COVID-19 specimens originated in the United States, Italy and Spain. T cells, B-cell-depleted T cells, or PBMCs provided the cDNA or gDNA that served as material.

The CDR3 loop spans 14 amino acids. Germline CDR1 reads MDHEN; CDR2 reads SYDVKM. The ends were cut back, 6 bases at V and 5 bases at J, with 14 bases in the middle. Study processing details: Scientists estimated how many nucleated cells there were by amplifying reference gene primers. Method: immunoSEQ multiplex PCR; TCRdb's copy keeps in-frame clones and lacks some. Clone size and V and J calls were adopted from that table, with D and trimming inferred from the DNA. The sample lists 130,000 to 150,000 clones, almost 90% occurring once. This chain uses TRBV28 with TRBJ1-5, with TRBD1 as a possible D gene (6 bases). The source is a man in his forties or fifties with active or convalescent COVID-19. The material sequenced was peripheral blood. This chain's CDR3 is CASSPRGRHQPQHF. The CDR3 DNA reads as TGTGCCAGCAGCCCCAGGGGACGGCATCAGCCCCAGCATTTT.